The clone carrying this T cell receptor beta chain was seen just once. This CDR3 fails to terminate in the conserved phenylalanine or tryptophan, so it likely reflects a read error. No DNA is shown, since the ends of the CDR3 on it are uncertain; the CDR3 is the one TCRdb lists. From its first to its last residue, the CDR3 has 9 amino acids. Germline CDR1 reads SGHAT; CDR2 reads FQNNGV. This sample stems from a study of cytomegalovirus exposure and HLA in healthy donors. Primers: 60 Vbeta forward and 13 Jbeta reverse. The repertoire was sequenced with immunoSEQ multiplex PCR; TCRdb's copy has only in-frame clones and lacks some. In the table there are about 140,000 clones, around 80% of which are singletons.

This rearrangement joins TRBV11-2 to TRBJ1-3. Sequencing input: PBMCs. The clonotype was recovered from a man in his late teens or twenties in good health and CMV-seropositive. The CDR3: CASSLRVVA.